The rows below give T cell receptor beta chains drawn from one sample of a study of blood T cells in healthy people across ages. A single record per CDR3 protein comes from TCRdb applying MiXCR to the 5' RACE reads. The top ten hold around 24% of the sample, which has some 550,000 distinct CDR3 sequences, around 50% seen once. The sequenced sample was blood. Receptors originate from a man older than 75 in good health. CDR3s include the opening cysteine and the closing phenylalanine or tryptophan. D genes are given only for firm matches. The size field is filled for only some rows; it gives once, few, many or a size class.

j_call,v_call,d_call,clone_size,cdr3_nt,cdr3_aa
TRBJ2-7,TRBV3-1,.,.,TGTGCCACCGGCGGGGGCACCTACGAGCAGTACTTC,CATGGGTYEQYF
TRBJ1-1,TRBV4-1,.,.,TGCGCCAGCGGGGCACCCGAAGCTTTCTTT,CASGAPEAFF
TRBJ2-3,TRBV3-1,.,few,TGTGCCAGCAGCCAACACGTCGGTACTAGCACAGATACGCAGTATTTT,CASSQHVGTSTDTQYF
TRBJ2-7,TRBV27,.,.,TGTGCTGCGGGGGCGGGAGTCTCCTACGAGCAGTACTTC,CAAGAGVSYEQYF
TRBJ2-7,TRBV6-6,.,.,TGTGCCAGCAGTTACTCGTCAGCAGGGAGGGAGCAGTACTTC,CASSYSSAGREQYF
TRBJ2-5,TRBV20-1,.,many,TGCAGTGCTAGAGGGTGGAGGGGGCAAGCCGTAGAGACCCAGTACTTC,CSARGWRGQAVETQYF
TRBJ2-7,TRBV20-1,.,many,TGCAGTGCTAGAGTGGAGGGGATCTACTACGAGCAGTACTTC,CSARVEGIYYEQYF
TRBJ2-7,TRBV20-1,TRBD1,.,TGCAGTGCTCTAACAGGGGGCGCTTATAATTACGAGCAGTACTTC,CSALTGGAYNYEQYF
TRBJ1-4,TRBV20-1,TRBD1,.,TGCAGTGCCTCGACAGGGTCATTTGGCACTAATGAAAAACTGTTTTTT,CSASTGSFGTNEKLFF
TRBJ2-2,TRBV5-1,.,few,TGCGCCAGCAGCTTGGATGGGGATCCTATTTACACCGGGGAGCTGTTTTTT,CASSLDGDPIYTGELFF
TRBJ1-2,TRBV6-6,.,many,TGTGCCAGCAGTTACCGGAATACTCTCCCCCTCTATGGCTACACCTTC,CASSYRNTLPLYGYTF
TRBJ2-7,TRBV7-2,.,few,TGTGCCAGCAGCCCGCGGGGTAGCGGTCCCTACGAGCAGTACTTC,CASSPRGSGPYEQYF
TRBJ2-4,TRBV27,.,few,TGTGCCAGCAGCCGTCTGGGGGAAAACATTCAGTACTTC,CASSRLGENIQYF
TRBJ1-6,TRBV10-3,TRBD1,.,TGTGCCATCAGGACAGGGGGCGGTAATTCACCCCTCCACTTT,CAIRTGGGNSPLHF
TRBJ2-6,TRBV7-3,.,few,TGTGCCAGCAGCCTTTCCTCCGGAAACTCTGGGGCCAACGTCCTGACTTTC,CASSLSSGNSGANVLTF
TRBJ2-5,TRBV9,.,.,TGTGCCAGCAGCGTAGGACCCCAGGGGCTAGAGACCCAGTACTTC,CASSVGPQGLETQYF
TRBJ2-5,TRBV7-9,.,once,TGTGCCAGCAGCCCAGACCAGCACGCTAACTCGTACTTC,CASSPDQHANSYF
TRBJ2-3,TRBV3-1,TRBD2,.,TGTGCCAGCGTGCTTGGAACGGGGGGACTCACAGATACGCAGTATTTT,CASVLGTGGLTDTQYF
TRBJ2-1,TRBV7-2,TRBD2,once,TGTGCCAGCAGCTCCAGACTAGCGGGAGGTGGGCATGAGCAGTTCTTC,CASSSRLAGGGHEQFF
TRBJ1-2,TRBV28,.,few,TGTGCCAGCAGTGAGGCACAGAACTATGGCTACACCTTC,CASSEAQNYGYTF
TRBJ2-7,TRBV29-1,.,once,TGCAGCAGCAGGACAGCCACGAAGCAGTACTTC,CSSRTATKQYF
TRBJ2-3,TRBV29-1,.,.,TGCAGCGCTAAAGGGAGACTCACAGATACGCAGTATTTT,CSAKGRLTDTQYF
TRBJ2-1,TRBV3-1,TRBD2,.,TGTGCCAGCAGCCAAGATTCCAGCGGGGCCCACAATGAGCAGTTCTTC,CASSQDSSGAHNEQFF
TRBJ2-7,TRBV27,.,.,TGTGCCAGCAGTTCAGGAGGGGGGGTTTTCGAGCAGTACTTC,CASSSGGGVFEQYF
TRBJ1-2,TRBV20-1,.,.,TGCAGTGCTAGTCCCCCGGGTGGCTACACCTTC,CSASPPGGYTF
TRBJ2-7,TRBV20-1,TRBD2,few,TGCAGTGCTAGGAAGCGCGGGAGTTACAGCGAGCAGTACTTC,CSARKRGSYSEQYF
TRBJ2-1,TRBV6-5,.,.,TGTGCCGGCTACCGGGACCAGTACAATGAGCAGTTCTTC,CAGYRDQYNEQFF
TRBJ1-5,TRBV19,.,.,TGTGCCAGTAGTATCTCCGGACAAAAGCAGCCCCAGCATTTT,CASSISGQKQPQHF
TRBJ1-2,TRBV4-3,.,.,TGCGCCAGCAGCCAAGGTGGAGCGGAGGGACCGTCAAGCGGCTACACCTTC,CASSQGGAEGPSSGYTF
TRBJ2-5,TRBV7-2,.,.,TGTGCCAGCAGCCCCCACCTCCAACAAGAGACCCAGTACTTC,CASSPHLQQETQYF
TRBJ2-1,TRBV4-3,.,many,TGCGCCAGCAGCCAAAGGGGCTTAAGCTCCTACAATGAGCAGTTCTTC,CASSQRGLSSYNEQFF
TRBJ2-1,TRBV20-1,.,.,TGCAGTGCTAGGGGAGGAACGGTTGACAATGAGCAGTTCTTC,CSARGGTVDNEQFF
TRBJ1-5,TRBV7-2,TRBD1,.,TGTGCCAGCAGCCCTGACAGGGGAAATCAGCCCCAGCATTTT,CASSPDRGNQPQHF
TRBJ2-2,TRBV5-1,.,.,TGCGCCAGCAGCCCGTACTTGATCACCGGGGAGCTGTTTTTT,CASSPYLITGELFF
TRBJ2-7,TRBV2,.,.,TGTGCCAGCAGTGAAGAGGGGATCCCCTCCTACGAGCAGTACTTC,CASSEEGIPSYEQYF
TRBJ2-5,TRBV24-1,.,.,TGTGCCACCAGTGATAGGACCCATCAAGAGACCCAGTACTTC,CATSDRTHQETQYF
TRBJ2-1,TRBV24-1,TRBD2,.,TGTGCCACCAGTGATCTGGGACTAGCGGGTACCTACAATGAGCAGTTCTTC,CATSDLGLAGTYNEQFF
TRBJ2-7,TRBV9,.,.,TGTGCCAGCAGCGTATCTGGGGGCACAACCTACGAGCAGTACTTC,CASSVSGGTTYEQYF
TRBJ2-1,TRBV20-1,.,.,TGCAGTGCTAGCCCCCTCTACGGCCTGGCTCCCATGAACAATGAGCAGTTCTTC,CSASPLYGLAPMNNEQFF
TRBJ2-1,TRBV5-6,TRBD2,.,TGTGCCAGCAGCACCAGCGGGGGCCTCTACAATGAGCAGTTCTTC,CASSTSGGLYNEQFF
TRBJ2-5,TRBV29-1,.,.,TGCAGCGTTGCGGCTAGCGCAGAGACCCAGTACTTC,CSVAASAETQYF
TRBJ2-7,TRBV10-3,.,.,TGTGCCATCAGTGTAAACAAGGGCTACGAGCAGTACTTC,CAISVNKGYEQYF
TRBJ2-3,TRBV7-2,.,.,TGTGCCAGCAGCTCGACCGTTAATACGCAGTATTTT,CASSSTVNTQYF
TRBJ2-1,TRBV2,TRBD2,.,TGTGCCAGCACCACTAGCGGTAGCTCCTACAATGAGCAGTTCTTC,CASTTSGSSYNEQFF
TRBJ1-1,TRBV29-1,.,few,TGCAGCGCAGGTGGGGGAAACACTGAAGCTTTCTTT,CSAGGGNTEAFF
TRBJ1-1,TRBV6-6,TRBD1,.,TGTGCCAGCGGACCCGCCGGGACAGATACTGAAGCTTTCTTT,CASGPAGTDTEAFF
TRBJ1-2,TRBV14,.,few,TGTGCCAGCAGCCCTGGGGATTACGGCTACACCTTC,CASSPGDYGYTF
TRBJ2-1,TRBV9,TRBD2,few,TGTGCCAGCAGCGTAGGCGGGGGGGTCTACAATGAGCAGTTCTTC,CASSVGGGVYNEQFF